This T cell receptor (beta chain) was observed in a study of shared clonotypes between healthy human individuals. Deletions cut 8 bases from V and 3 bases from J, with 32 bases between. The CDR3 sequence is 19 residues long. Germline CDR1 SGHAT, CDR2 FQNNGV. As originally analysed: With immunoSEQ giving junction-only sequences and no quality scores, filtering differed. The data were produced by immunoSEQ multiplex PCR, yet TCRdb's version contains in-frame clones alone and is incomplete. V and J calls and clone size come straight from that table; D and trimming were deduced from the DNA. The table shows some 2 million clones, with about 95% occurring only once. Terminally differentiated effector memory CD45RA+ cells were left out of the naive CD8 fraction, which was CD45RO-negative and positively selected for CCR7. Points on this clone: What it recognizes is unknown.

Study conclusions and caveats: The study drew on few donors, limiting represented genetic and exposure-history diversity. How much donors shared clonotypes was expected to be affected by sequencing depth. It was the non-shared clonotypes that had lower generation probabilities than clonotypes shared by all four donors.

The source is a man between 18 and 35 years old in good health. The chain carries TRBV11-2 and TRBJ2-7; D perhaps matches TRBD1 (6 bases). The sequenced material came from naive CD8+ T cells sorted from blood. Written as DNA, the CDR3 is TGTGCCAGCGCTGACGTGCTTAACTTCTCGGGACAAAAGGGCTACGAGCAGTACTTC. The encoded protein is CASADVLNFSGQKGYEQYF.